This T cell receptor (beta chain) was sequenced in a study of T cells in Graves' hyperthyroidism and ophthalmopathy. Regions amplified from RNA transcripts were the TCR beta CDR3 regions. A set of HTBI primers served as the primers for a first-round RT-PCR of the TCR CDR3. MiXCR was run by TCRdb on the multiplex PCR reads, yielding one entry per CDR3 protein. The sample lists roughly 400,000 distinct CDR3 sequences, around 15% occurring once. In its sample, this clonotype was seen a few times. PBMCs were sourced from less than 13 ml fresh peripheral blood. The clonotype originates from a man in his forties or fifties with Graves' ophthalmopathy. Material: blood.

The CDR3 loop is CASSGGPSYNEQFF. For the CDR3, the DNA is TGTGCCAGCAGCGGTGGACCATCCTACAATGAGCAGTTCTTC. The chain has TRBV9 and TRBJ2-1; D gene ambiguous. V lost 3 bases and J lost 1, with 8 bases in between. From germline, CDR1 is SGDLS and CDR2 YYNGEE. The CDR3 covers 14 residues.